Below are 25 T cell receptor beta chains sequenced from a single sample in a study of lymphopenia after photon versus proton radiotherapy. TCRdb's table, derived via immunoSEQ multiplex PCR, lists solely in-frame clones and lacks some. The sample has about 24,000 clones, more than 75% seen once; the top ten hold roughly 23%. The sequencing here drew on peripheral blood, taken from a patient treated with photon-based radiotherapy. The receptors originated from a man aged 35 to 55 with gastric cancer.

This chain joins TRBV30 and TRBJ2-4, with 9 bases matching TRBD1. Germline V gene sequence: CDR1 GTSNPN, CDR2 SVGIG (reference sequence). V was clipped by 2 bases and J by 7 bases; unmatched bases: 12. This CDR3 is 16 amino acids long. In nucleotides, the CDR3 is TGTGCCTGGAGTACAGGACAGGGGACTCTTTGGAACATTCAGTACTTC. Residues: CAWSTGQGTLWNIQYF.

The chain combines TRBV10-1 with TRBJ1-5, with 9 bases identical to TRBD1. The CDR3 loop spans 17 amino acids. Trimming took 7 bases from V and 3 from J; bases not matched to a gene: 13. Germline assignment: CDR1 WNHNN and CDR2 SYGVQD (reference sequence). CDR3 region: CASKGQGSWANNQPQHF. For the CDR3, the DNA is TGCGCCAGCAAGGGACAGGGATCGTGGGCAAACAATCAGCCCCAGCATTTT.

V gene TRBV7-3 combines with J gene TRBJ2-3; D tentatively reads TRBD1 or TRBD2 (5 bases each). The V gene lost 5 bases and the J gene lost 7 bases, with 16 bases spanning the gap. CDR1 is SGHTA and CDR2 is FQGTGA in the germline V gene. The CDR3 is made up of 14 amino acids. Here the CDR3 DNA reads TGTGCCAGCAGCCCCGGGGCCCTGGGTAATACGCAGTATTTT. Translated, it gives CASSPGALGNTQYF.

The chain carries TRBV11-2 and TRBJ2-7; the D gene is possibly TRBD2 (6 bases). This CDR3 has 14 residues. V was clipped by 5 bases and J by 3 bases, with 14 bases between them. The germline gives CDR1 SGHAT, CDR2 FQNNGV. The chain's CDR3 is CASSADYQSYEQYF. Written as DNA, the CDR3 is TGTGCCAGCAGCGCGGACTACCAGAGCTACGAGCAGTACTTC. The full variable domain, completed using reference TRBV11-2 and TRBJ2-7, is EAGVAQSPRYKIIEKRQSVAFWCNPISGHATLYWYQQILGQGPKLLIQFQNNGVVDDSQLPKDRFSAERLKGVDSTLKIQPAKLEDSAVYLCASSADYQSYEQYFGPGTRLTVT.

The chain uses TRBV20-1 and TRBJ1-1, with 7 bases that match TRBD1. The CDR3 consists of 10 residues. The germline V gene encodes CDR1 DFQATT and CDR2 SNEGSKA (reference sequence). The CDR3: CGTANTEAFF. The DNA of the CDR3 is TGCGGGACAGCGAACACTGAAGCTTTCTTT.

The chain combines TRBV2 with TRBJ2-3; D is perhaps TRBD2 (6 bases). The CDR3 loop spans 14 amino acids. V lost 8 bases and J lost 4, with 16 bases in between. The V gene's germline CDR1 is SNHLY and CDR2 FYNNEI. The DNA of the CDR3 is TGTGCCAGCTCGATTCAAAGGAGGGCAGATACGCAGTATTTT. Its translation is CASSIQRRADTQYF.

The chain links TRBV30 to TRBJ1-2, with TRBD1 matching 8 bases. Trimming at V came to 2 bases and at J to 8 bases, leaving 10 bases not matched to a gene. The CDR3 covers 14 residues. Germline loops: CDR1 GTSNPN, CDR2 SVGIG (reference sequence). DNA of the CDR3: TGTGCCTGGAGTTGGGGAGGACAGGGATCCGGCTACACCTTC. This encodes CAWSWGGQGSGYTF. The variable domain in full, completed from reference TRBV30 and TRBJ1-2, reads SQTIHQWPATLVQPVGSPLSLECTVEGTSNPNLYWYRQAAGRGLQLLFYSVGIGQISSEVPQNLSASRPQDRQFILSSKKLLLSDSGFYLCAWSWGGQGSGYTFGSGTRLTVV.

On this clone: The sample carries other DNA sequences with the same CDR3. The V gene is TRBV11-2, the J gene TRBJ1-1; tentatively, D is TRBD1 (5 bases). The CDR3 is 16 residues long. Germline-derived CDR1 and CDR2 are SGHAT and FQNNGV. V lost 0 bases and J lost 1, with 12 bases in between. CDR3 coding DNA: TGTGCCAGCAGCTTAGATTGGGGGAACAGGAACACTGAAGCTTTCTTT. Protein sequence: CASSLDWGNRNTEAFF.

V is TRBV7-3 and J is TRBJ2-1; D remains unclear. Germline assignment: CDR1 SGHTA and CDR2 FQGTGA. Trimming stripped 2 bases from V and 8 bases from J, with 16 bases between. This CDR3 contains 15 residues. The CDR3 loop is CASSLSAASGDEQFF. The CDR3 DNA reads TGTGCCAGCAGCTTATCGGCAGCAAGTGGCGATGAGCAGTTCTTC.

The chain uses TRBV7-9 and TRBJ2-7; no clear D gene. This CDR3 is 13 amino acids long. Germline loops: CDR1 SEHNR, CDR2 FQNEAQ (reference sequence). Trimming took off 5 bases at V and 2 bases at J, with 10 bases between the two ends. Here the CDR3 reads CASSPGPPYEQYF. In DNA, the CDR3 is TGTGCCAGCAGCCCCGGACCTCCCTACGAGCAGTACTTC.

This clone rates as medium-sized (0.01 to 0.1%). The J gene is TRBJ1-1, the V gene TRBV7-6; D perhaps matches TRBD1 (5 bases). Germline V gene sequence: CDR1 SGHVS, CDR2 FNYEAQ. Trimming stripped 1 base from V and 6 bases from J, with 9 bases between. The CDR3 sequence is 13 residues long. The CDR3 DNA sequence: TGTGCCAGCAGCTTAGGTCGGGGCGCTGAAGCTTTCTTT. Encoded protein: CASSLGRGAEAFF.

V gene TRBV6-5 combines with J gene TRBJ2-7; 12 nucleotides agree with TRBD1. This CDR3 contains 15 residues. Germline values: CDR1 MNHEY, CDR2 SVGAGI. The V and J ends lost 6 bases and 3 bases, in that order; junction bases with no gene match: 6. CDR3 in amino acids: CASRAGTGGFYEQYF. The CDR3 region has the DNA TGTGCCAGCAGGGCCGGGACAGGGGGCTTCTACGAGCAGTACTTC.

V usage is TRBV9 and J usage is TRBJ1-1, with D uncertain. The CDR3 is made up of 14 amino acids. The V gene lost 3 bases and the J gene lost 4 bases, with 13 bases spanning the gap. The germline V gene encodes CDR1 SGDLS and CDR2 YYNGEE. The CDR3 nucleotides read TGTGCCAGCAGCGGCGGAGCCTTGGGCACTGAAGCTTTCTTT. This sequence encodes CASSGGALGTEAFF.

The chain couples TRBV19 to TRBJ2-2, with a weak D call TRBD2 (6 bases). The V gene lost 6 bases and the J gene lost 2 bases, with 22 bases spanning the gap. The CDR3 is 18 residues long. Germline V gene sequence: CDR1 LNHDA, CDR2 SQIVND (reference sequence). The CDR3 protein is CASRTNRDFSQNTGELFF. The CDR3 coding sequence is TGTGCCAGTAGGACAAACCGGGACTTCAGTCAAAACACCGGGGAGCTGTTTTTT.

Here the CDR3 DNA reads TGCAGCGTTGATGGAACGGCGGGACTAGCGGGGGGCACAGATACGCAGTATTTT. Encoded protein: CSVDGTAGLAGGTDTQYF. J is TRBJ2-3 and V is TRBV29-1; 14 nucleotides line up with TRBD2. Looked up from germline, CDR1 is SQVTM and CDR2 is ANQGSEA. This CDR3 has 18 amino acids. J lost 1 base, V lost 3 bases, and 9 bases had no gene match.

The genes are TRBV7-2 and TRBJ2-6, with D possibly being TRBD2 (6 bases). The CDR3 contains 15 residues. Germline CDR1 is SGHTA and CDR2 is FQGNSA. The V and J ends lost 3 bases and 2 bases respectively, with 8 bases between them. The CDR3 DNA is TGTGCCAGCAGCTTCGGGAGTCCTGGGGCCAACGTCCTGACTTTC. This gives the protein CASSFGSPGANVLTF.

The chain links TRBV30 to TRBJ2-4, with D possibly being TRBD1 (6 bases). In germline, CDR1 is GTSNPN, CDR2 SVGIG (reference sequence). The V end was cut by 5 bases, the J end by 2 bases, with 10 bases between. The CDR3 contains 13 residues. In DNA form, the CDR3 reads TGTGCCTGGGAACAGGGAACCAAAAACATTCAGTACTTC. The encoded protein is CAWEQGTKNIQYF.

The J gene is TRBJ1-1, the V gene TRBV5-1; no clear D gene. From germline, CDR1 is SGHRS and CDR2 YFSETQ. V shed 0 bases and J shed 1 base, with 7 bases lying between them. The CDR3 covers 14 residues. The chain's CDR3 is CASSLAESNTEAFF. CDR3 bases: TGCGCCAGCAGCTTGGCCGAGTCGAACACTGAAGCTTTCTTT.

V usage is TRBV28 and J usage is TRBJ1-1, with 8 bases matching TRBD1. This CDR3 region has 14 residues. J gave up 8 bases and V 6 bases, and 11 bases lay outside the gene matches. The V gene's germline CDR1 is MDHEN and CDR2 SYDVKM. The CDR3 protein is CASSKDRGYTEAFF. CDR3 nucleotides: TGTGCCAGCAGCAAAGACAGGGGCTATACGGAAGCTTTCTTT.

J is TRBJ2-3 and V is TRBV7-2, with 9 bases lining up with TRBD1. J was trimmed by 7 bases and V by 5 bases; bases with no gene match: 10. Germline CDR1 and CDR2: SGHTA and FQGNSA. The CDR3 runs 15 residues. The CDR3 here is CASSPGTGRENTQYF. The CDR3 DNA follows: TGTGCCAGCAGCCCAGGGACAGGGAGGGAGAATACGCAGTATTTT.

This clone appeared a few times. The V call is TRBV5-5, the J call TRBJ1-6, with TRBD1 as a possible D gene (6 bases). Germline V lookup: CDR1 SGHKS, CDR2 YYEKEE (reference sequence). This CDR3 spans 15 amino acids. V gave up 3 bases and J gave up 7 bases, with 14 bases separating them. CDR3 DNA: TGTGCCAGCAGCTGGGACACCTCTTACAATTCACCCCTCCACTTT. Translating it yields CASSWDTSYNSPLHF.

In DNA, the CDR3 is TGTGCCAGCAACCCGACAGGGGGACTGTTCGAGGCCAACGTCCTGACTTTC. It encodes CASNPTGGLFEANVLTF. The J gene is TRBJ2-6, the V gene TRBV7-2; 9 nucleotides align to TRBD1. The junction had 13 bases not matched to a gene; V was cut back by 7 bases and J by 6 bases. Per germline, CDR1 SGHTA and CDR2 FQGNSA. The length of the CDR3 is 17 residues.

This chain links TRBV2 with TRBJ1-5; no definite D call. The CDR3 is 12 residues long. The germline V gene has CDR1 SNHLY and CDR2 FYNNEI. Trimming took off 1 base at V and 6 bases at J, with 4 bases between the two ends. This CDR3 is CASSEVAQPQHF. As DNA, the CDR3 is TGTGCCAGCAGTGAAGTGGCTCAGCCCCAGCATTTT.

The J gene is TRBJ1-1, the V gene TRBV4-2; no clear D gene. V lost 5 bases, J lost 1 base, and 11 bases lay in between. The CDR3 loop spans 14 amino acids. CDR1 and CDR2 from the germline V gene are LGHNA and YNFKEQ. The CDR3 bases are TGTGCCAGCAGCTTGTATAGTAAGAACACTGAAGCTTTCTTT. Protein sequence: CASSLYSKNTEAFF.

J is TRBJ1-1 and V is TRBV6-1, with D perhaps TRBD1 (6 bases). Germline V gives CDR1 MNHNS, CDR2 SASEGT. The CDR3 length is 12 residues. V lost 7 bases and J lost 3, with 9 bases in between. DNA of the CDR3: TGTGCCAGCAATAGGGGGGACACTGAAGCTTTCTTT. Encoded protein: CASNRGDTEAFF.